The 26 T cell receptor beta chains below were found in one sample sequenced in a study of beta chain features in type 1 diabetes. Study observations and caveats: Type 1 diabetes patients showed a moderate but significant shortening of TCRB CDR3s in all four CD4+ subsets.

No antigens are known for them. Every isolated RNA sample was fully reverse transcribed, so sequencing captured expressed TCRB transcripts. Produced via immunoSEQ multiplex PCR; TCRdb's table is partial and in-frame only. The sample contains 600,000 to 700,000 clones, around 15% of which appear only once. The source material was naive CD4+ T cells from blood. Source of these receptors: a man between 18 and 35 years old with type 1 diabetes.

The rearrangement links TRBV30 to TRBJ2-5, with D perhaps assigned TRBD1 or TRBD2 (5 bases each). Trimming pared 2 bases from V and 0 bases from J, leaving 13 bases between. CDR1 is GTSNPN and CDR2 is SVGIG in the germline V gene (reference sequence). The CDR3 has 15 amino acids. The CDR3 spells CAWSTGTPHQETQYF. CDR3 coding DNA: TGTGCCTGGAGTACCGGGACCCCCCACCAAGAGACCCAGTACTTC. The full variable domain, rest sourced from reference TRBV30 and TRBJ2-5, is SQTIHQWPATLVQPVGSPLSLECTVEGTSNPNLYWYRQAAGRGLQLLFYSVGIGQISSEVPQNLSASRPQDRQFILSSKKLLLSDSGFYLCAWSTGTPHQETQYFGPGTRLLVL.

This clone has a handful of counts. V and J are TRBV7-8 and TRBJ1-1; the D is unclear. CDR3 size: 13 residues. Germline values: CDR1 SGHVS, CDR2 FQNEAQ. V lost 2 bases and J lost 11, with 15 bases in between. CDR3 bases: TGTGCCAGCAGCTTATCTCTTGCCCAGTTGGCTTTCTTT. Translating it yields CASSLSLAQLAFF.

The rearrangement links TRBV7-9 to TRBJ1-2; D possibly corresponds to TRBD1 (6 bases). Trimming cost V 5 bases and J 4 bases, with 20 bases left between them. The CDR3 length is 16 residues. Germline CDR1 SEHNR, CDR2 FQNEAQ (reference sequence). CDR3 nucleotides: TGTGCCAGCAGCCGCAGAGGTGGGGGGCCCTCCTATGGCTACACCTTC. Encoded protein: CASSRRGGGPSYGYTF.

Here the CDR3 reads CASSILFKEQFF. DNA for the CDR3: TGTGCCAGTAGTATACTCTTTAAGGAGCAGTTCTTC. The chain joins TRBV19 to TRBJ2-1; D gene unclear. The germline V gene encodes CDR1 LNHDA and CDR2 SQIVND (reference sequence). With 2 bases removed from V and 10 bases from J, the gap between germline ends came to 9 bases. This CDR3 has 12 amino acids.

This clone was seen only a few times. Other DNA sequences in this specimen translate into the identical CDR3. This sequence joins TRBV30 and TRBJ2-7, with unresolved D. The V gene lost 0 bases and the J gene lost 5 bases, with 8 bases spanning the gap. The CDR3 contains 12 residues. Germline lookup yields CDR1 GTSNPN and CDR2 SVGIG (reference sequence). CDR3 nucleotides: TGTGCCTGGAGTGTAAGAGGAGACGAGCAGTACTTC. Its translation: CAWSVRGDEQYF.

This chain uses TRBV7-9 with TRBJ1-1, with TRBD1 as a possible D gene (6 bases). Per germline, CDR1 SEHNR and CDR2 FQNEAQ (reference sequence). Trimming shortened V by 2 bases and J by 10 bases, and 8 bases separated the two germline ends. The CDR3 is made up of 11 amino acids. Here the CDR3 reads CASSLPGAAFF. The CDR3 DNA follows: TGTGCCAGCAGCTTACCAGGGGCAGCTTTCTTT.

The CDR3 nucleotides read TGTGCCAGCAGTTTAGCAGGGACGCGCACAGATACGCAGTATTTT. This translates into CASSLAGTRTDTQYF. This chain uses TRBV27 with TRBJ2-3, with D perhaps matching TRBD1 or TRBD2 (5 bases each). CDR1 MNHEY and CDR2 SMNVEV come from the germline V gene (reference sequence). The CDR3 runs 15 residues. Between the trimmed V and J ends, which lost 2 bases and 1 base, there was a span of 10 bases.

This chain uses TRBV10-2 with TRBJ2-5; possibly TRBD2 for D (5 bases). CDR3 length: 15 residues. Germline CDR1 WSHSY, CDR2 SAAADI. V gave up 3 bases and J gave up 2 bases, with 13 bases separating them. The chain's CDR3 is CASSEQGPGQETQYF. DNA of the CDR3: TGCGCCAGCAGTGAACAAGGTCCGGGGCAAGAGACCCAGTACTTC.

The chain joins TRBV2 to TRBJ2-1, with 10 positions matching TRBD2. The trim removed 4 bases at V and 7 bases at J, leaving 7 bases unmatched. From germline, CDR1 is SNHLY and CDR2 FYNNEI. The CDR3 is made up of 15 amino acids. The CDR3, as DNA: TGTGCCAGCAGTGCAGAGCGGGGGGGCCAGAATGAGCAGTTCTTC. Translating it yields CASSAERGGQNEQFF.

The CDR3 loop reads CASRGMSSGFSYNEQFF. Written as DNA, the CDR3 is TGTGCCAGCAGAGGTATGTCTAGCGGTTTCTCCTACAATGAGCAGTTCTTC. V and J are TRBV2 and TRBJ2-1, with TRBD2 identical over 7 bases. The V and J ends lost 6 bases and 0 bases, in that order; junction bases with no gene match: 11. The CDR3 is made up of 17 amino acids. Germline CDR1 SNHLY, CDR2 FYNNEI.

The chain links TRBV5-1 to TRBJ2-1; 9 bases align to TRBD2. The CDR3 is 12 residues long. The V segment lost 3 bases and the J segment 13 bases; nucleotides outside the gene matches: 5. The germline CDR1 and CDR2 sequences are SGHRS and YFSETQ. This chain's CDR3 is CASSSLAGHQFF. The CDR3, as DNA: TGCGCCAGCAGCTCCCTAGCGGGGCACCAGTTCTTC.

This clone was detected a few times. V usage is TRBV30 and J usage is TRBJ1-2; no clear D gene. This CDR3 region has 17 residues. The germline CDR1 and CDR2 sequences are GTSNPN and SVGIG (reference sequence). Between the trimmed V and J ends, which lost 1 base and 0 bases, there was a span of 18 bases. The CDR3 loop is CAWSAPGAFIANYGYTF. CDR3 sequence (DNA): TGTGCCTGGAGTGCCCCGGGAGCGTTTATAGCTAACTATGGCTACACCTTC.

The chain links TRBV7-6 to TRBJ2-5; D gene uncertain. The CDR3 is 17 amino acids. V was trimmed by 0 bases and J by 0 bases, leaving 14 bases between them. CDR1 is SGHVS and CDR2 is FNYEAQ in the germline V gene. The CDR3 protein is CASSLARQLPYQETQYF. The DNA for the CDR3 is TGTGCCAGCAGCTTAGCGCGGCAACTACCGTACCAAGAGACCCAGTACTTC.

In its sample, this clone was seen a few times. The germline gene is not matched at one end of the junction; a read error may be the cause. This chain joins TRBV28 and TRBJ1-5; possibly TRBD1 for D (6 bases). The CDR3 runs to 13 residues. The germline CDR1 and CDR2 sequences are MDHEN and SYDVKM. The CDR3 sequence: CATEAPRGGPWDF. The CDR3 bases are TGTGCCACCGAAGCCCCGCGGGGGGGGCCGTGGGATTTT.

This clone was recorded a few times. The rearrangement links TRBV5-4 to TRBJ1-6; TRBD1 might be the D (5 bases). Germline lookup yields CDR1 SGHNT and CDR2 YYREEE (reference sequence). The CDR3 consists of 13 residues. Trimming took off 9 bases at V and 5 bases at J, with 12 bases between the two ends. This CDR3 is CATSTANNSPLHF. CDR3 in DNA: TGTGCCACCTCGACAGCTAATAATTCACCCCTCCACTTT.

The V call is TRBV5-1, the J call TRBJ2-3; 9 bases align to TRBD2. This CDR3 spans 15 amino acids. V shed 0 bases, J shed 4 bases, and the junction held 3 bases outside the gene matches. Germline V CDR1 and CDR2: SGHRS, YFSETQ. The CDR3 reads CASSLAGLAADTQYF. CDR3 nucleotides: TGCGCCAGCAGCTTGGCGGGACTAGCAGCAGATACGCAGTATTTT.

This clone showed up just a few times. The CDR3 loop reads CASSLAAGAEAFF. The CDR3, as DNA: TGTGCCAGCAGCTTAGCGGCAGGGGCTGAAGCTTTCTTT. The chain joins TRBV7-9 to TRBJ1-1, with D perhaps TRBD1 (6 bases). Germline-derived CDR1 and CDR2 are SEHNR and FQNEAQ (reference sequence). Trimming cost V 0 bases and J 6 bases, with 8 bases left between them. The CDR3 runs to 13 residues.

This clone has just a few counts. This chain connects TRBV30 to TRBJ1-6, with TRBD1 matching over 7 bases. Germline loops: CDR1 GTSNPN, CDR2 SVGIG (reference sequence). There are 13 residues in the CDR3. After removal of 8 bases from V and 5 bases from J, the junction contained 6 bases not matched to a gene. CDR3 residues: CAGGTADNSPLHF. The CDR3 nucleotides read TGTGCCGGCGGGACAGCAGATAATTCACCCCTCCACTTT.

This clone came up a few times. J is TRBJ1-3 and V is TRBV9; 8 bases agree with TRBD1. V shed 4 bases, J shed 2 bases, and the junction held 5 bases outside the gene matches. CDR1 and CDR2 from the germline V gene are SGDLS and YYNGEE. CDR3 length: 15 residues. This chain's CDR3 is CASSPRTGTGNTIYF. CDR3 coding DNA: TGTGCCAGCAGCCCCCGGACAGGGACTGGAAACACCATATATTTT.

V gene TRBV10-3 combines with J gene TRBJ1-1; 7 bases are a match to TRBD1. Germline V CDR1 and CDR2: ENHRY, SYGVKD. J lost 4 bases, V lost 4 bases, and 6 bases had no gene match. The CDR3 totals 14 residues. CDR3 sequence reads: CAISADRSGTEAFF. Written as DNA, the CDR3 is TGTGCCATCAGTGCGGACAGGTCGGGCACTGAAGCTTTCTTT.

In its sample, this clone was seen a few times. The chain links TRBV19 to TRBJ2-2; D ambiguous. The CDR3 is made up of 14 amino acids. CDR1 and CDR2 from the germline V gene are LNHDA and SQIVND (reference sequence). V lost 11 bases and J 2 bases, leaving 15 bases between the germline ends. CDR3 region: CACQTGFNTGELFF. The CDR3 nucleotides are TGTGCCTGTCAAACGGGCTTCAACACCGGGGAGCTGTTTTTT.

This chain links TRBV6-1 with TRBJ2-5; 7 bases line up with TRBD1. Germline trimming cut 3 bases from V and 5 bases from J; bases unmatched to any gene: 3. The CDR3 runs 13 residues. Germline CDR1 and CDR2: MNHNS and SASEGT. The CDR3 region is CASSDETGETQYF. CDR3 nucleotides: TGTGCCAGCAGTGACGAGACAGGGGAGACCCAGTACTTC.

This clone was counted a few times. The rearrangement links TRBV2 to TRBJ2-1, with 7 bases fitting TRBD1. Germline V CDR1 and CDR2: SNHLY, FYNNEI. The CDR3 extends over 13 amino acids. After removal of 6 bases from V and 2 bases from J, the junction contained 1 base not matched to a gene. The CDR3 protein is CASRGTAYNEQFF. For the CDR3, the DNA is TGTGCCAGCAGAGGGACAGCCTACAATGAGCAGTTCTTC.

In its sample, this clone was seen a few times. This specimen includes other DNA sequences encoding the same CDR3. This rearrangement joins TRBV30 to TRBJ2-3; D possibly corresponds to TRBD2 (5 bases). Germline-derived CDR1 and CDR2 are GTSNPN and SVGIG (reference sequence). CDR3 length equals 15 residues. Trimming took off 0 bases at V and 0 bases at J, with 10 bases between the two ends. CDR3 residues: CAWSVRGSSTDTQYF. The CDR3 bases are TGTGCCTGGAGTGTCAGAGGGTCTAGCACAGATACGCAGTATTTT.

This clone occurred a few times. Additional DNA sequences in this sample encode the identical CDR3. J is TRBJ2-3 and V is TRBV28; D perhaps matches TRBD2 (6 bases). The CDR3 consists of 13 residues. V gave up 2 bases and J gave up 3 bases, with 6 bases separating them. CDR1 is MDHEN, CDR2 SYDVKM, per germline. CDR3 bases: TGTGCCAGCAGTTTAGGGGGGACAGATACGCAGTATTTT. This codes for CASSLGGTDTQYF.

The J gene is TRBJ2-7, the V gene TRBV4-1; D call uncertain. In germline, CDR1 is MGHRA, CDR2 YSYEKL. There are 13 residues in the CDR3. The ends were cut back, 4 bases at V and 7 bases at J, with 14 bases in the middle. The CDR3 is CASSPLYDGEQYF. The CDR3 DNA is TGCGCCAGCAGCCCGCTCTATGACGGGGAGCAGTACTTC.